Sequencing of this T cell receptor beta chain was carried out in a study of T cells after yellow fever vaccination. Regarding the study as a whole: In post-booster samples, most primary-vaccination clones reappeared (about 95% CD4, 70% to 90% CD8).

This clonotype was observed many times. Antigen specificity is unknown. TCRdb fed the 5' RACE reads into MiXCR, producing one record per CDR3 protein. The sample lists around 140,000 distinct CDR3 sequences; less than 8.5% were seen once. The CDR3 sequence is 14 residues long. After removal of 10 bases from V and 6 bases from J, the junction contained 8 bases not matched to a gene. In germline, CDR1 is SEHNR, CDR2 FQNEAQ (reference sequence). The clonotype comes from a man aged 25 to 45 who received the YFV17D yellow fever vaccine. The gene calls are TRBV7-9 and TRBJ2-7; TRBD2 agrees at 14 bases. This sample comprised CD4+ T cells sorted from PBMCs, obtained 10 days after the yellow fever booster vaccination. CDR3 in amino acids: CAMTTSGRASEQYF. In DNA form, the CDR3 reads TGTGCCATGACGACTAGCGGGAGGGCCTCCGAGCAGTACTTC.